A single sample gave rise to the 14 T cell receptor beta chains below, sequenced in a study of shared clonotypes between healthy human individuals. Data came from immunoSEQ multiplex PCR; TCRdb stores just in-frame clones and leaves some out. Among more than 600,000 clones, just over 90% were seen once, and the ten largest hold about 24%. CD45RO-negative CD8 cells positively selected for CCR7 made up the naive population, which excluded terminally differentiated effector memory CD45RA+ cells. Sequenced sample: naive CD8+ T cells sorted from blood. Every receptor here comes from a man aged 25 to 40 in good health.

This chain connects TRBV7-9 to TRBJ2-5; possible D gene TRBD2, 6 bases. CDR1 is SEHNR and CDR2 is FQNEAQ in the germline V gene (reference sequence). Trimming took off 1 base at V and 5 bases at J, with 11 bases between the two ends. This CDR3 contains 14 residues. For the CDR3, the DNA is TGTGCCAGCAGCTTAGTAAAGCGGGTGGAGACCCAGTACTTC. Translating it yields CASSLVKRVETQYF.

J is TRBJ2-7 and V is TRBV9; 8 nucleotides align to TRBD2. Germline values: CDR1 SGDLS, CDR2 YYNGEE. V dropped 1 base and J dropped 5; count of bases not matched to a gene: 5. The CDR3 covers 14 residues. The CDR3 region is CASSVTGLANEQYF. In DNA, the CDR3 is TGTGCCAGCAGCGTAACCGGACTAGCAAACGAGCAGTACTTC.

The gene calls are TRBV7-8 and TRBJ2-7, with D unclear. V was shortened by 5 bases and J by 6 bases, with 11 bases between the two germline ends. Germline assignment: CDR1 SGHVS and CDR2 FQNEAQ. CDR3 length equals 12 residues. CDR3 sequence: CASSKSHPEQYF. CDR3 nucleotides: TGTGCCAGCAGCAAATCCCATCCCGAGCAGTACTTC.

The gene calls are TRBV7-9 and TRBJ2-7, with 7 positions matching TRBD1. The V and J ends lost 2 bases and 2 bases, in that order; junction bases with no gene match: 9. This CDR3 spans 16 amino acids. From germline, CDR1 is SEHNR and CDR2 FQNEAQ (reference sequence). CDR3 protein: CASSLLGQKSTYEQYF. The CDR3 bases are TGTGCCAGCAGCTTACTGGGACAGAAGTCTACCTACGAGCAGTACTTC.

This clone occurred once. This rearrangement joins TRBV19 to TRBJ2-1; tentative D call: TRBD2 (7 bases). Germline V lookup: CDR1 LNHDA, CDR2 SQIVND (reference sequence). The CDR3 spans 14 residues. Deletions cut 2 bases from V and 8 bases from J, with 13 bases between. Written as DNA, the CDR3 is TGTGCCAGTAGTATAAGGGGGGGAAAGGATGAGCAGTTCTTC. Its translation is CASSIRGGKDEQFF.

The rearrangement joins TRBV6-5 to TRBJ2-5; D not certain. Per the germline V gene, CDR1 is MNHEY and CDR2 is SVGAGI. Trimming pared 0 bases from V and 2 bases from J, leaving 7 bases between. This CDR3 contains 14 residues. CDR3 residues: CASSYSNRQETQYF. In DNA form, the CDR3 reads TGTGCCAGCAGTTACTCGAACCGGCAAGAGACCCAGTACTTC.

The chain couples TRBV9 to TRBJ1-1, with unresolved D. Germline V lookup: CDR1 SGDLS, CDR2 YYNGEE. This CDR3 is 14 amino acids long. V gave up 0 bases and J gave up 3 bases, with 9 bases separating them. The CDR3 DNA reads TGTGCCAGCAGCGTAGTGTGGTCGGACACTGAAGCTTTCTTT. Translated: CASSVVWSDTEAFF.

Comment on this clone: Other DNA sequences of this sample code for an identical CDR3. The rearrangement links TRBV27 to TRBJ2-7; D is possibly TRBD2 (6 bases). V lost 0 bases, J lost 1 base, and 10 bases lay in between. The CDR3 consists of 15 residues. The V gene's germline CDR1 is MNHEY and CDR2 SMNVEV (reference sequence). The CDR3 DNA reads TGTGCCAGCAGTTTATCCGGGGCGGGATCCTACGAGCAGTACTTC. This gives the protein CASSLSGAGSYEQYF.

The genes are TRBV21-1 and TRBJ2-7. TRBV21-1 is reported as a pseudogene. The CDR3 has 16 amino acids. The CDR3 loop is CASSKAAGGGTYEQYF. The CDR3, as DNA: TGTGCCAGCAGCAAAGCGGCAGGAGGGGGGACCTACGAGCAGTACTTC.

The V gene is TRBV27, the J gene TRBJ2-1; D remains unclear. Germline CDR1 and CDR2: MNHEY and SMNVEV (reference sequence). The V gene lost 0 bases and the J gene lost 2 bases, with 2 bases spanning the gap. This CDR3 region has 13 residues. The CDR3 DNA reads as TGTGCCAGCAGTTTATCGGCCTACAATGAGCAGTTCTTC. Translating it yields CASSLSAYNEQFF.

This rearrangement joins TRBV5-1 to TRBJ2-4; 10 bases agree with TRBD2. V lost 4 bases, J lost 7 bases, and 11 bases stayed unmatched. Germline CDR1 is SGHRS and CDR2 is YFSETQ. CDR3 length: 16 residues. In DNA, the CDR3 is TGCGCCAGCAGCCTCCGGGCTAGCGGGAGTTCGAACATTCAGTACTTC. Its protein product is CASSLRASGSSNIQYF.

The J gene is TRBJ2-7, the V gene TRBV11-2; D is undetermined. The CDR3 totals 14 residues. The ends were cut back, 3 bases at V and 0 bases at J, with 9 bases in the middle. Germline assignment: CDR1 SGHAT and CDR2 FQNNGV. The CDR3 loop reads CASSLTPSSYEQYF. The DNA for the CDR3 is TGTGCCAGCAGCTTGACACCCAGCTCCTACGAGCAGTACTTC.

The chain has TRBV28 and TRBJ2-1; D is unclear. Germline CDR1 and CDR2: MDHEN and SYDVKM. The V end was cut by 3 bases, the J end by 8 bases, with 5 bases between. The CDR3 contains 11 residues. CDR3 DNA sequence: TGTGCCAGCAGTTTCTATGATGAGCAGTTCTTC. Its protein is CASSFYDEQFF. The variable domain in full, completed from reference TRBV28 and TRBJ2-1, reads DVKVTQSSRYLVKRTGEKVFLECVQDMDHENMFWYRQDPGLGLRLIYFSYDVKMKEKGDIPEGYSVSREKKERFSLILESASTNQTSMYLCASSFYDEQFFGPGTRLTVL.

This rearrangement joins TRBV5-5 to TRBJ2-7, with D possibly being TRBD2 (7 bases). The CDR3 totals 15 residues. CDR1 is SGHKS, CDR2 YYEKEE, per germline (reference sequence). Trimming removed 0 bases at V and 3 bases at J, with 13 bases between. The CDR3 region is CASSLAQGGGYEQYF. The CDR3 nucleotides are TGTGCCAGCAGCTTGGCTCAGGGAGGGGGCTACGAGCAGTACTTC.